This T cell receptor beta chain is from a study of T cell repertoires in ileal Crohn's disease (dated by TCRdb to the late 2010s). About the study as a whole: The median duration of disease was around 7.3 years, and at the time of surgery about a third of patients were active smokers. TCR repertoire analysis was done in a few dozen Crohn's disease patients from a prospective multicentre cohort. The study sequenced roughly 170 mucosal samples from more than 50 patients, taken at several locations on the surgical specimen and at postoperative endoscopy. The study was conducted in parallel with a multicentre cohort built to find predictors of early endoscopic recurrence after ileocolonic resection. Postoperative therapy was given to about half of the patients, with thiopurines administered to under 12 patients and anti-TNF agents administered to 15 to 20 patients. Every patient underwent surgery because of a complication, which was stricturing disease in around 60% and penetrating disease in around 39%. A Rutgeerts score higher than i0 was the definition used for endoscopic postoperative recurrence.

Adults with ileal or ileocolonic Crohn's disease and an indication for ileocolonic resection were eligible for inclusion. Whole ileal mucosal biopsies were stored frozen at -80°C before DNA extraction. Genomic DNA was extracted from frozen whole biopsies using a TRizol-based method and was quantified with a NanoDrop 2000 spectrophotometer. About 500 nanograms of biopsy DNA per sample were submitted for commercial TCRB immunosequencing. CDR3 regions were amplified from genomic DNA by Adaptive Biotechnology using a two-step, amplification bias-controlled multiplex PCR. In the first PCR, primers covered every V and J gene segment, and in the second PCR, barcodes and Illumina adapters were added. CDR3 libraries were sequenced on an Illumina instrument. As for the authors' bioinformatics: The analysis used both the pipelines supplied by the vendor and custom analysis of the raw data in R/Bioconductor with R version 3.3.0. Clonality, which ranges from 0 to 1, was calculated as the inverse of the normalised Shannon entropy across all productive clones. High-frequency clones were defined as the share of the repertoire occupied by the top 100 clones, with only clones passing a 95% confidence test being retained. Repertoire diversity was measured with the Simpson index, and overlap between samples was measured with the Morisita-Horn index. Held by TCRdb, this immuneACCESS table contains in-frame sequences only and omits some clones. Under half of the omission traces to an unresolved V gene where checked; the cause of the rest is unknown. V and J calls and clone size are copied from that table; D and trimming were computed from the DNA. The sample table contains 2,000 to 2,500 clones; only one count was recorded for approximately 96% of them. The top ten clones comprise 1.2% of the sample.

V was cut back by 2 bases and J by 2 bases, leaving a gap of 20 bases between them. From the cysteine up to the phenylalanine, the CDR3 has a length of 18 residues. Only the CDR3 portion is preserved as DNA: 54 bases, with reading frame beginning at the first base. The germline V gene yields SGHRS for CDR1 and YFSETQ for CDR2. The study at large found these results: Only a subgroup of patients, of unstated size, had their mucosal CD4 and CD8 T cells sorted and sequenced. Endoscopic recurrence was found to be associated with higher high-frequency clone percentages at surgery, and recurrence was observed in all patients with clonality above 26.8% (18/57). A significantly higher proportion of clonal expansions was observed in active smokers at surgery than in non-smokers (roughly 27% vs 19%, p=0.02). Compared with CD4 T cells, sorted CD8 T cells held more high-frequency clones, which suggests that the mucosal expansions were mostly CD8.

About this clone: What antigen it recognizes has not been identified. One base away there is no much larger clone; base qualities are not given.

The chain is made from TRBV5-1 and TRBJ2-1; the D region possibly corresponds to TRBD1 (6 bases align). The sample taken for sequencing was ileal tissue. The TCR originated in an adult with Crohn's disease. This receptor has the CDR3 CASSLIFGQGLTYNEQFF. The DNA reads as follows: TGCGCCAGCAGCTTAATTTTCGGGCAGGGGCTTACCTACAATGAGCAGTTCTTC.